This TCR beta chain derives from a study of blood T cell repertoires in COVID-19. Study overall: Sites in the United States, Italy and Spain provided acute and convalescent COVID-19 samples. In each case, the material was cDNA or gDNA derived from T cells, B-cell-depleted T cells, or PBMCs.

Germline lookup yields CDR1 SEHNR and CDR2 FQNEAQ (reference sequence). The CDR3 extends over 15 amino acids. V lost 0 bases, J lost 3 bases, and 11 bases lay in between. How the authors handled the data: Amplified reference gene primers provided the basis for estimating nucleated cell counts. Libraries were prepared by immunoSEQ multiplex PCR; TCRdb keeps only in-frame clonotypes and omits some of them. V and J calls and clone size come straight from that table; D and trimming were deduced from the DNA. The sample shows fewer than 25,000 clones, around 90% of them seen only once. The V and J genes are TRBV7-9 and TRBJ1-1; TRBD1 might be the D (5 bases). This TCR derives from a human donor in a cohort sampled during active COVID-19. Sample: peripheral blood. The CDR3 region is CASSLAGGEYTEAFF. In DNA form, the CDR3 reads TGTGCCAGCAGCTTAGCTGGGGGGGAGTACACTGAAGCTTTCTTT.